This TCR beta chain was recorded in a study of immune heterogeneity within non-small cell lung tumors. The overall study: It was found that the tumors were a handful of squamous cell carcinomas, roughly 9 non-squamous carcinomas and 1 not otherwise specified. The study, taken as a whole, reports: High-frequency T-cell receptor beta clonotypes differed largely between individual patients.

Template input, which was bulk tumor genomic DNA, totaled about 630 ng per sample. In surgery, several biopsies were collected from each primary tumor at widely spaced sites. Patients underwent curative surgery for non-small cell lung cancer (untreated and newly diagnosed). A remark on this clonotype: Antigen specificity is unknown. A read error may explain this, as a much larger clone is one base away.

Germline loops: CDR1 SGHRS, CDR2 YFSETQ. The CDR3 is 15 residues long. A first 10-cycle multiplex round used 32 V-gene and 13 J-gene primers on TCR beta CDR3. From the multiplex PCR reads, TCRdb called clonotypes with MiXCR, one entry per CDR3 protein. The profile shows about 12,000 distinct CDR3 sequences, around 23% of them singletons. The chain joins TRBV5-1 to TRBJ2-7, with unresolved D. The sequenced sample consisted of lung tumor tissue. This clonotype was obtained from a man aged 50 to 59 with non-small cell lung cancer. The CDR3 loop reads CASILQMGSFNEQYF. CDR3 DNA: TGCGCCAGCATCTTGCAGATGGGATCCTTCAACGAGCAGTACTTC.